This T cell receptor (beta chain) was sequenced during a study of blood T cell repertoires in COVID-19. V shed 5 bases and J shed 6 bases, with 8 bases lying between them. This CDR3 is 11 amino acids long. Germline V lookup: CDR1 MNHEY, CDR2 SVGAGI. The protocol was immunoSEQ multiplex PCR, while the TCRdb copy is restricted to in-frame clones and leaves out a portion. The sample consists of 85,000 to 100,000 clones, 60% to 85% of them appearing once. Source material: peripheral blood. The rearrangement joins TRBV6-5 to TRBJ2-7; tentatively, D is TRBD1 (5 bases). The clonotype originates from a man aged 45 to 65 who had recovered from COVID-19. In nucleotides, the CDR3 is TGTGCCAGCAGTCAGGGCCCCGAGCAGTACTTC. Protein product: CASSQGPEQYF.